The 22 T cell receptor beta chains in this list originate from one sample, sequenced in a study of cytomegalovirus exposure and HLA in healthy donors. PCR involved 60 Vbeta and 13 Jbeta primers. TCRdb's copy holds only in-frame clones and misses some; the assay was immunoSEQ multiplex PCR. Among approximately 180,000 clones, approximately 82% were seen once, and the ten largest hold about 2.2%. Sequencing was done on a sample of PBMCs. The receptors here all came from a woman under 40 in good health and CMV-seronegative.

The genes are TRBV5-1 and TRBJ2-7, with D possibly being TRBD2 (6 bases). Trimming shortened V by 0 bases and J by 5 bases, and 12 bases separated the two germline ends. CDR1 and CDR2 (germline): SGHRS, YFSETQ. This CDR3 region has 14 residues. Here the CDR3 reads CASSLGGVADEQYF. CDR3 sequence (DNA): TGCGCCAGCAGCTTGGGTGGGGTAGCGGACGAGCAGTACTTC.

The chain links TRBV5-1 to TRBJ2-2; 12 positions match TRBD2. This CDR3 has 14 residues. V lost 9 bases, J lost 6 bases, and 6 bases stayed unmatched. CDR1 and CDR2 (germline): SGHRS, YFSETQ. CDR3 sequence (DNA): TGCGCCACCGCGACTAGCGGGGGCCCCGGGGAGCTGTTTTTT. Amino acid sequence: CATATSGGPGELFF.

This clone was picked up one time. The V and J genes are TRBV19 and TRBJ2-2; possible D gene TRBD1, 6 bases. Trimming stripped 5 bases from V and 8 bases from J, with 12 bases between. This CDR3 region has 13 residues. CDR1 and CDR2 from the germline V gene are LNHDA and SQIVND (reference sequence). The CDR3 coding sequence is TGTGCCAGTAGTGTCAACAGGGAGGGGGAGCTGTTTTTT. This encodes CASSVNREGELFF.

The V and J genes are TRBV5-1 and TRBJ2-3; 12 bases line up with TRBD2. Germline assignment: CDR1 SGHRS and CDR2 YFSETQ. This CDR3 contains 18 residues. After removal of 0 bases from V and 6 bases from J, the junction contained 11 bases not matched to a gene. CDR3 residues: CASSLGRTSGGSEDTQYF. CDR3 nucleotides: TGCGCCAGCAGCTTGGGCCGTACTAGCGGGGGGTCGGAGGATACGCAGTATTTT.

The gene calls are TRBV12-5 and TRBJ1-5, with D unclear. This CDR3 is built from 14 residues. V was cut by 1 base and J by 1 base, with 5 bases left in between. CDR1 LGHNT and CDR2 FRNRAP come from the germline V gene. CDR3 in amino acids: CASGLGGSNQPQHF. The CDR3 nucleotides read TGTGCTAGTGGTTTGGGCGGGAGCAATCAGCCCCAGCATTTT.

This clone was observed a few times. The chain is built from TRBV2 and TRBJ1-2; D might be TRBD1 (5 bases). Per the germline V gene, CDR1 is SNHLY and CDR2 is FYNNEI. Trimming removed 7 bases at V and 1 base at J, with 7 bases between. CDR3 size: 12 residues. For the CDR3, the DNA is TGTGCCAGCATCAGGGTTAACTATGGCTACACCTTC. This translates into CASIRVNYGYTF.

The chain uses TRBV28 and TRBJ1-1; TRBD1 is a possible D gene (6 bases). Germline V gene lookup returns CDR1 MDHEN and CDR2 SYDVKM. The V end was cut by 2 bases, the J end by 1 base, with 8 bases between. The CDR3 consists of 14 residues. CDR3 bases: TGTGCCAGCAGTTTAAGCAGGGGGAACACTGAAGCTTTCTTT. Its translation is CASSLSRGNTEAFF.

The chain recombines TRBV28 with TRBJ1-6; no definite D call. The ends were cut back, 6 bases at V and 3 bases at J, with 12 bases in the middle. The germline gives CDR1 MDHEN, CDR2 SYDVKM. There are 15 residues in the CDR3. This CDR3 is CASRNFRDYNSPLHF. In DNA form, the CDR3 reads TGTGCCAGCAGAAACTTCCGGGACTATAATTCACCCCTCCACTTT.

This chain uses TRBV4-3 with TRBJ2-1; a possible D gene is TRBD2 (6 bases). V was shortened by 0 bases and J by 8 bases, with 20 bases between the two germline ends. The CDR3 is 17 amino acids. Germline V gene lookup returns CDR1 LGHNA and CDR2 YSLEER. CDR3 loop: CASSQERELGRFHEQFF. DNA for the CDR3: TGCGCCAGCAGCCAAGAGCGGGAACTAGGTCGTTTCCATGAGCAGTTCTTC.

The chain joins TRBV5-1 to TRBJ2-5; 9 nucleotides agree with TRBD2. The CDR3 extends over 17 amino acids. From germline, CDR1 is SGHRS and CDR2 YFSETQ. With 4 bases clipped from V and 5 bases from J, the junction kept 15 bases outside the gene matches. As DNA, the CDR3 is TGCGCCAGCAGCCGAGGCGGGGGGGCTGAAATTACGGAGACCCAGTACTTC. Amino acids: CASSRGGGAEITETQYF. The full variable domain, rest sourced from reference TRBV5-1 and TRBJ2-5, is KAGVTQTPRYLIKTRGQQVTLSCSPISGHRSVSWYQQTPGQGLQFLFEYFSETQRNKGNFPGRFSGRQFSNSRSEMNVSTLELGDSALYLCASSRGGGAEITETQYFGPGTRLLVL.

The table lists this clone with a count of one. The chain carries TRBV5-1 and TRBJ2-2; 9 nucleotides agree with TRBD2. CDR1 and CDR2 from the germline V gene are SGHRS and YFSETQ. The CDR3 sequence is 16 residues long. V dropped 5 bases and J dropped 3; count of bases not matched to a gene: 8. The CDR3 region has the DNA TGCGCCAGCAGTTTTTCTAGCGGGACCTACACCGGGGAGCTGTTTTTT. Its protein product is CASSFSSGTYTGELFF.

The J gene is TRBJ2-3, the V gene TRBV29-1; 7 positions match TRBD1. This CDR3 has 12 amino acids. V lost 6 bases to trimming and J lost 2 bases; unmatched junction nucleotides: 2. CDR1 is SQVTM and CDR2 is ANQGSEA in the germline V gene. Here the CDR3 DNA reads TGCAGCGTCGGGACAGACACAGATACGCAGTATTTT. Its translation is CSVGTDTDTQYF.

Concerning this clone: A read error may produce the germline difference seen at one junction end. The CDR3 coding sequence is TGTTCCAGCAGCTTAGTTTCGGGAAACTCTGGAAACACCATATATTTT. This sequence encodes CSSSLVSGNSGNTIYF. The rearrangement joins TRBV7-9 to TRBJ1-3; D is undetermined. Germline V gene lookup returns CDR1 SEHNR and CDR2 FQNEAQ (reference sequence). The CDR3 loop spans 16 amino acids.

The chain carries TRBV4-3 and TRBJ2-7; D is possibly TRBD2 (6 bases). Germline CDR1 LGHNA, CDR2 YSLEER. Trimming stripped 0 bases from V and 0 bases from J, with 15 bases between. The CDR3 totals 17 residues. CDR3 residues: CASSQDRGVGGSYEQYF. The DNA for the CDR3 is TGCGCCAGCAGCCAAGACCGGGGTGTGGGGGGCTCCTACGAGCAGTACTTC.

This clone was counted between two and nine times. V and J are TRBV28 and TRBJ2-2, with D unclear. V lost 7 bases, J lost 0 bases, and 9 bases lay in between. Germline CDR1 reads MDHEN; CDR2 reads SYDVKM. CDR3 size: 14 residues. CDR3 nucleotides: TGTGCCAGCATGGCAGGATCGAACACCGGGGAGCTGTTTTTT. It specifies CASMAGSNTGELFF.

V is TRBV4-1 and J is TRBJ2-5, with a weak D call TRBD1 (5 bases). V was trimmed by 4 bases and J by 5 bases, leaving 17 bases between them. This CDR3 has 15 residues. Germline V gene data show CDR1 as MGHRA and CDR2 as YSYEKL. CDR3 DNA sequence: TGCGCCAGCAGCCCCGGCAAGGGGCTAGTGGAGACCCAGTACTTC. Amino acids: CASSPGKGLVETQYF.

This chain joins TRBV7-2 and TRBJ2-7, with 7 bases identical to TRBD2. Germline trimming cut 3 bases from V and 0 bases from J; bases unmatched to any gene: 11. The CDR3 totals 17 residues. Germline V CDR1 and CDR2: SGHTA, FQGNSA. CDR3 nucleotide sequence: TGTGCCAGCAGCTTCATTTCTTCCGGGGGGAACTCCTACGAGCAGTACTTC. It yields the protein CASSFISSGGNSYEQYF.

The gene calls are TRBV4-1 and TRBJ2-3, with 15 bases that match TRBD2. This CDR3 has 18 residues. Germline V gene lookup returns CDR1 MGHRA and CDR2 YSYEKL. V lost 6 bases and J lost 1; bases outside the gene matches: 8. The CDR3 sequence is CASRLAGLAGGGTDTQYF. DNA for the CDR3: TGCGCCAGCAGACTGGCGGGACTAGCGGGGGGAGGCACAGATACGCAGTATTTT.

The chain combines TRBV4-1 with TRBJ2-2; 11 positions match TRBD1. The CDR3 consists of 16 residues. Looked up from germline, CDR1 is MGHRA and CDR2 is YSYEKL. The V segment lost 1 base and the J segment 5 bases; nucleotides outside the gene matches: 3. CDR3 bases: TGCGCCAGCAGCCAAGGAGGGACAGGGGGAACCGGGGAGCTGTTTTTT. Protein product: CASSQGGTGGTGELFF.

This rearrangement joins TRBV4-1 to TRBJ2-7, with no clear D. Trimming took 1 base from V and 0 from J, leaving 7 bases between them. Germline CDR1 MGHRA, CDR2 YSYEKL. The CDR3 has 14 residues. The CDR3 DNA is TGCGCCAGCAGCCAAGGACGGAGCTCCTACGAGCAGTACTTC. It specifies CASSQGRSSYEQYF.

This rearrangement joins TRBV27 to TRBJ2-1, with 10 positions matching TRBD2. The CDR3 consists of 20 residues. Germline V lookup: CDR1 MNHEY, CDR2 SMNVEV (reference sequence). The V gene end was trimmed by 3 bases and the J gene end by 6 bases; junction bases not matched to a gene: 20. For the CDR3, the DNA is TGTGCCAGCAGTTTCCTCCTAGCTAGCGGGAGTATCAATGGAGGCAATGAGCAGTTCTTC. Translated: CASSFLLASGSINGGNEQFF.

V gene TRBV2 combines with J gene TRBJ2-7; D is possibly TRBD2 (6 bases). The CDR3 covers 13 residues. Trimming shortened V by 3 bases and J by 4 bases, and 10 bases separated the two germline ends. Germline CDR1 reads SNHLY; CDR2 reads FYNNEI. This CDR3 reads CASSDDGRYEQYF. The CDR3 DNA reads as TGTGCCAGCAGTGATGACGGGAGATACGAGCAGTACTTC.